This TCR beta chain was found in a study of cytomegalovirus exposure and HLA in healthy donors. The wider study: Early released data had around 88 million unique TCRs, all coming from HLA-typed donors. Out of 398 genotyped donors, less than 85% belonged to the Caucasian-associated ancestry cluster.

Study-wide results and limits: Serostatus for CMV was the only available immune exposure information.

This clone was counted a single time. Antigen specificity is unknown. The PCR employed 60 Vbeta primers together with 13 Jbeta primers. Original processing notes: In a later analysis, of tens of millions of unique beta chains, about 12 million appeared in at least two donors. Data came from immunoSEQ multiplex PCR; TCRdb stores just in-frame clones and leaves some out. For V, J and clone size, that table is used; D and trimming come from the DNA. In the table there are fewer than 200,000 clones, roughly nine tenths of which are singletons. The origin of this receptor is a boy between 2 and 15 years old in good health and CMV-seronegative. The sequenced material came from PBMCs.

For the CDR3, the DNA is TGTGCTAGTGCCTCGGGGTTCGCTAGCACAGATACGCAGTATTTT. It translates to CASASGFASTDTQYF. The rearrangement uses TRBV12-5 and TRBJ2-3; D is perhaps TRBD2 (5 bases). CDR3 length: 15 amino acids. Trimming shortened V by 7 bases and J by 0 bases, and 14 bases separated the two germline ends. Germline V gene lookup returns CDR1 LGHNT and CDR2 FRNRAP.